The clone carrying this TCR beta chain was seen a few times. Its antigen is not known. Each CDR3 protein gets one entry after TCRdb re-called the reads with MiXCR. Counted here are around 740,000 distinct CDR3 sequences, roughly 35% occurring once; the ten biggest clones make up roughly 2.9%. The germline V gene has CDR1 LNHNV and CDR2 YYDKDF (reference sequence). There are 18 residues in the CDR3. Unmatched junction bases numbered 13, after V lost 1 base and J lost 2 bases. This entry comes from a study of T cell repertoires in cytomegalovirus infection. About the research overall: CMV infection plus the matching HLA type was flagged by public TCR beta signatures.

The study's findings and limits: Dominating the ex vivo response were TCR beta clonotypes that were CMV-specific and HLA-C-restricted.

The source of this sequence is a human donor in good health (CMV status not recorded). Some clones in this sample may be carry-over from other donors' samples. The chain employs TRBV15 and TRBJ2-5, with 7 bases fitting TRBD2. The source material was PBMCs. CDR3 region: CATSRATVRLAVQETQYF. DNA of the CDR3: TGTGCCACCAGCAGAGCCACCGTTAGGCTAGCGGTGCAAGAGACCCAGTACTTC.